The next 15 T cell receptor beta chains were all read from a single sample in a study of blood T cells in healthy people across ages (dated by TCRdb to between 2014 and 2017). Libraries were constructed by 5' RACE. The listed sequencing device is Illumina HiSeq 2500. A second roughly 7 to 11 cycle PCR used a sample-barcoded 5' primer and a J-beta primer mix. TCRdb trimmed the raw reads at Q25, called clones with MiXCR and kept productive beta chains. Duplicate CDR3 protein sequences are folded into a single record with the most common DNA and genes. The sample includes some 800,000 distinct CDR3 sequences, with under 45% observed a single time. The ten largest account for about 19% of the sample. The sample comprised blood. The receptors were gathered from a man between 60 and 70 years old in good health.

This clonotype was picked up a small number of times. The chain links TRBV20-1 to TRBJ2-7; 9 bases align to TRBD2. Near its end, the DNA agrees better with TRBJ2-5, so the J call may be wrong. This CDR3 is 15 amino acids long. From germline, CDR1 is DFQATT and CDR2 SNEGSKA (reference sequence). CDR3 coding DNA: TGCAGTGCTAGAGCATTGCGGGGGGGATCAGAGACCCAGTACTTC. Residues: CSARALRGGSETQYF.

The chain joins TRBV25-1 to TRBJ2-7; D is ambiguous. The germline V and J ends were trimmed by 5 bases and 3 bases, with 11 bases remaining between them. Germline CDR1 MGHDK, CDR2 SYGVNS. The CDR3 has 13 amino acids. The CDR3 nucleotides are TGTGCCAGCAGTATACTGGCTGGCTACGAGCAGTACTTC. Protein product: CASSILAGYEQYF.

This rearrangement joins TRBV6-2 or TRBV6-3 to TRBJ1-1; D ambiguous. Germline CDR1 MNHEY, CDR2 SVGEGT. V lost 3 bases and J lost 5, with 10 bases in between. The CDR3 length is 13 residues. In nucleotides, the CDR3 is TGTGCCAGCAGTTATAAATATGGGACTGAAGCTTTCTTT. Amino acid sequence: CASSYKYGTEAFF.

This chain links TRBV10-3 with TRBJ2-5, with 9 bases identical to TRBD1. The CDR3 spans 18 residues. The germline V gene has CDR1 ENHRY and CDR2 SYGVKD. V was clipped by 4 bases and J by 0 bases; unmatched bases: 12. The DNA for the CDR3 is TGTGCCATCAGTGGCTCCAAGACAGGGGGAGGCTACCAAGAGACCCAGTACTTC. It encodes CAISGSKTGGGYQETQYF.

This clonotype came up a few times. The chain carries TRBV20-1 and TRBJ2-7, with D tentatively TRBD1 or TRBD2 (6 bases each). Germline assignment: CDR1 DFQATT and CDR2 SNEGSKA (reference sequence). The CDR3 length is 12 residues. V lost 5 bases, J lost 6 bases, and 14 bases lay in between. CDR3 DNA: TGCAGTGCTGGGGGGCTACCCTGCGAGCAGTACTTC. Protein product: CSAGGLPCEQYF.

The V call is TRBV20-1, the J call TRBJ1-5; a weak D match, TRBD1 (6 bases). The CDR3 sequence is 15 residues long. Trimming shortened V by 1 base and J by 2 bases, and 12 bases separated the two germline ends. The germline gives CDR1 DFQATT, CDR2 SNEGSKA (reference sequence). The DNA of the CDR3 is TGCAGTGCTAGAGGGGGGGAGGGGGGCAATCAGCCCCAGCATTTT. This sequence encodes CSARGGEGGNQPQHF.

The chain links TRBV4-1 to TRBJ2-1; D is perhaps TRBD2 (6 bases). CDR3 length equals 13 residues. V was clipped by 0 bases and J by 14 bases, with 14 bases between them. CDR1 MGHRA and CDR2 YSYEKL come from the germline V gene. The CDR3, as DNA: TGCGCCAGCAGCCAAGATCGGCCCTCGGGGGAGTTCTTC. It is translated as CASSQDRPSGEFF.

The chain links TRBV7-2 to TRBJ2-1; 11 bases are shared with TRBD2. V shed 0 bases, J shed 6 bases, and the junction held 4 bases outside the gene matches. This CDR3 is 16 amino acids long. CDR1 is SGHTA and CDR2 is FQGNSA in the germline V gene. Written as DNA, the CDR3 is TGTGCCAGCAGCTTAGCGTTTAGCGGGGGGGCCAATGAGCAGTTCTTC. Translated, it gives CASSLAFSGGANEQFF.

This clonotype has a handful of counts. V gene TRBV6-2 or TRBV6-3 combines with J gene TRBJ1-6; D remains unclear. This CDR3 has 14 residues. V gave up 0 bases and J gave up 10 bases, with 10 bases separating them. Germline-derived CDR1 and CDR2 are MNHEY and SVGEGT. CDR3 region: CASSYSGGKSPLHF. For the CDR3, the DNA is TGTGCCAGCAGTTACTCGGGTGGCAAATCACCCCTCCACTTT.

The J gene is TRBJ2-7, the V gene TRBV2; perhaps TRBD2 as D (6 bases). This CDR3 has 14 residues. With 6 bases removed from V and 0 bases from J, the gap between germline ends came to 12 bases. CDR1 is SNHLY, CDR2 FYNNEI, per germline. CDR3 sequence (DNA): TGTGCCAGCAGACCCCGGGGGAGCTCCTACGAGCAGTACTTC. Residues: CASRPRGSSYEQYF.

CDR3 sequence: CASSARQGSDTQYF. The CDR3 nucleotides read TGTGCCAGCAGTGCCCGACAGGGCTCAGATACGCAGTATTTT. V usage is TRBV6-1 and J usage is TRBJ2-3; TRBD1 matches at 7 bases. V lost 4 bases and J lost 4; bases outside the gene matches: 5. The germline V gene has CDR1 MNHNS and CDR2 SASEGT. This CDR3 comprises 14 residues.

This clonotype was counted a few times. The genes are TRBV20-1 and TRBJ2-3; either TRBD1 or TRBD2 may fit D (5 bases each). The CDR3 covers 14 residues. The germline gives CDR1 DFQATT, CDR2 SNEGSKA (reference sequence). Between the trimmed V and J ends, which lost 4 bases and 5 bases, there was a span of 16 bases. CDR3 amino acids: CSAIGWGYRDTQYF. The CDR3 nucleotides are TGCAGTGCTATCGGCTGGGGGTATCGAGATACGCAGTATTTT.

This chain uses TRBV27 with TRBJ2-4; TRBD1 aligns across 7 bases. The J call is uncertain, as TRBJ2-7 better fits the DNA end. CDR3 length: 14 amino acids. The germline CDR1 and CDR2 sequences are MNHEY and SMNVEV (reference sequence). The CDR3 nucleotides are TGTGCCAGCAGTTTCGGGACAGTTGGCTACGAGCAGTACTTC. Its translation: CASSFGTVGYEQYF.

This clonotype came up a few times. The CDR3 loop reads CASTKGTGSLGYTF. In nucleotides, the CDR3 is TGTGCCAGCACCAAAGGGACAGGGTCTCTGGGCTACACCTTC. V is TRBV12-3 or TRBV12-4 and J is TRBJ1-2; 9 bases are a match to TRBD1. J lost 8 bases, V lost 7 bases, and 11 bases had no gene match. The CDR3 is 14 amino acids.

This clonotype was recorded many times. This chain joins TRBV27 and TRBJ2-7; 9 nucleotides align to TRBD1. From germline, CDR1 is MNHEY and CDR2 SMNVEV (reference sequence). The CDR3 consists of 13 residues. Unmatched junction bases numbered 3, after V lost 6 bases and J lost 3 bases. The CDR3 bases are TGTGCCAGCAGGGGGACAGGGATCTACGAGCAGTACTTC. This sequence encodes CASRGTGIYEQYF.